The source of this T cell receptor beta chain is a study of blood T cell repertoires in COVID-19. The wider study: COVID-19 samples, acute and convalescent, were from the United States, Italy and Spain. T cells, B-cell-depleted T cells, or PBMCs provided the cDNA or gDNA that served as material.

V was pared by 5 bases and J by 4 bases, with 10 bases between. Germline CDR1 is SEHNR and CDR2 is FQNEAQ (reference sequence). This CDR3 has 13 residues. TCRdb's table, derived via immunoSEQ multiplex PCR, lists solely in-frame clones and lacks some. The sample has hundreds of thousands of clones, 80% to 90% seen once. Ages ranged from about 18 to 89 years, with residence in around 24 US areas. Each recovered donor of Cohort 3 presented with two negative PCRs, clearance, or symptom resolution. This TCR was sampled from a woman between 55 and 75 years old who had recovered from COVID-19. The chain has TRBV7-9 and TRBJ2-3, with D perhaps TRBD1 (5 bases). The source material was PBMCs or T cells enriched from blood (not recorded which). CDR3 in amino acids: CASSIWGADTQYF. As DNA, the CDR3 is TGTGCCAGCAGCATCTGGGGCGCAGATACGCAGTATTTT.